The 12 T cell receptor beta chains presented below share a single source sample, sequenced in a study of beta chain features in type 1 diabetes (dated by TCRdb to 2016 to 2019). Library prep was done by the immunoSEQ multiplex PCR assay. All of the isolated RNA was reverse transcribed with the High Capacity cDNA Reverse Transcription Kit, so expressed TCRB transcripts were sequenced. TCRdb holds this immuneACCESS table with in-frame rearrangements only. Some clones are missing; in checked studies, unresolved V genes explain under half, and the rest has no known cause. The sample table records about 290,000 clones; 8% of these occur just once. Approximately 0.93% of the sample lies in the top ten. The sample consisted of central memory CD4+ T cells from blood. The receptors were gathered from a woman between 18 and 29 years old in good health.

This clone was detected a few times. CDR3: CSVETGGTDTQYF. The CDR3 DNA follows: TGCAGCGTCGAGACAGGGGGCACAGATACGCAGTATTTT. The chain joins TRBV29-1 to TRBJ2-3; 8 bases align to TRBD1. CDR3 length: 13 amino acids. Germline CDR1 reads SQVTM; CDR2 reads ANQGSEA. V gave up 6 bases and J gave up 1 base; unmatched junction bases: 3.

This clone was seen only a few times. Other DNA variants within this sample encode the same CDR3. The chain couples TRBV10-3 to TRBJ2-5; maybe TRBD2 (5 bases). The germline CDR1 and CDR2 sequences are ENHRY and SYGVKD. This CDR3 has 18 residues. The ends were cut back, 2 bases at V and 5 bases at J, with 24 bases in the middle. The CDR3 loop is CAISEGRLTLAGVETQYF. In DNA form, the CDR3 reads TGTGCCATCAGTGAGGGTCGACTTACCCTGGCGGGCGTGGAGACCCAGTACTTC.

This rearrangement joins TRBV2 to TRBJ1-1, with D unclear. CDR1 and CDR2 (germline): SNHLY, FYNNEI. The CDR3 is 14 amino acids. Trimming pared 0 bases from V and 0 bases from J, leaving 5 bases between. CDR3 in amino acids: CASSEATVNTEAFF. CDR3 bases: TGTGCCAGCAGTGAAGCGACGGTGAACACTGAAGCTTTCTTT.

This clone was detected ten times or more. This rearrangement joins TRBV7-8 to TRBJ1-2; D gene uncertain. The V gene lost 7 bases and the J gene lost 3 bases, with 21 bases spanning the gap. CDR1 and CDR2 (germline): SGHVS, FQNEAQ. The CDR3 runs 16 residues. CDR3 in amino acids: CASILGWRRVDYGYTF. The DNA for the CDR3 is TGTGCCAGCATCCTAGGGTGGAGGCGCGTTGACTATGGCTACACCTTC.

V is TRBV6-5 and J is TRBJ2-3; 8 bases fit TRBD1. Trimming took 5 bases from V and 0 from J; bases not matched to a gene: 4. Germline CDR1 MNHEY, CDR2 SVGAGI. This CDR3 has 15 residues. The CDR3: CASSPTGASTDTQYF. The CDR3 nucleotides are TGTGCCAGCAGTCCGACAGGGGCTAGCACAGATACGCAGTATTTT.

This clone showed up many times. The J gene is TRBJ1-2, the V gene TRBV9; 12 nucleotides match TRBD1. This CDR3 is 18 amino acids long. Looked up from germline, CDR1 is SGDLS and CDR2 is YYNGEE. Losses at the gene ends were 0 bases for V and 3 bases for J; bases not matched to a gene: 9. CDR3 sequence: CASSVANWDRGRDYGYTF. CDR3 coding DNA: TGTGCCAGCAGCGTAGCCAACTGGGACAGGGGGCGAGACTATGGCTACACCTTC.

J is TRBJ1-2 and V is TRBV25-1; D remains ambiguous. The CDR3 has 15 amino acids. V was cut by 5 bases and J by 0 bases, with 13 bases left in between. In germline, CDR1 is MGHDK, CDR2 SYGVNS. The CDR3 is CASSWAGSANYGYTF. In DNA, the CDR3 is TGTGCCAGCAGTTGGGCCGGCTCAGCTAACTATGGCTACACCTTC.

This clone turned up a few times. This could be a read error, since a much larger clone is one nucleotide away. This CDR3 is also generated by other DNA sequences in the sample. CDR3 DNA: TGCGCCAGCAGCCAGGAGGAAAACATTCAGTACTTC. This sequence encodes CASSQEENIQYF. The V gene is TRBV5-4, the J gene TRBJ2-4; TRBD2 is a possible D gene (5 bases). CDR1 and CDR2 from the germline V gene are SGHNT and YYREEE (reference sequence). The CDR3 loop spans 12 amino acids.

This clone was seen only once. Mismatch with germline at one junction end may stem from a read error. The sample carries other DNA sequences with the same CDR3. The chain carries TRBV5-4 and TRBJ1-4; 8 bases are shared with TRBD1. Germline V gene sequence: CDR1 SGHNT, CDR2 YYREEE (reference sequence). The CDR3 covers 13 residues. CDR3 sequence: CASSLDRDEKLFF. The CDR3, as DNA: TGCGCCAGCAGCCTGGACAGGGATGAAAAACTGTTTTTT.

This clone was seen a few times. This CDR3 is CSALGLNEQFF. CDR3 sequence (DNA): TGCAGTGCCCTCGGACTCAATGAGCAGTTCTTC. The chain has TRBV20-1 and TRBJ2-1, with a possible D match to TRBD2 (5 bases). Trimming took 6 bases from V and 6 from J, leaving 9 bases between them. Germline V gene data show CDR1 as DFQATT and CDR2 as SNEGSKA (reference sequence). CDR3 length equals 11 residues.

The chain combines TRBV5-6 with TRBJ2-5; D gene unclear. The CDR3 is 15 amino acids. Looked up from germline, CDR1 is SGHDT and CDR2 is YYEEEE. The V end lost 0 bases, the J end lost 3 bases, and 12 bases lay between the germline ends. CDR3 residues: CASSLVADDEETQYF. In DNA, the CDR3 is TGTGCCAGCAGCTTGGTCGCGGACGACGAAGAGACCCAGTACTTC.

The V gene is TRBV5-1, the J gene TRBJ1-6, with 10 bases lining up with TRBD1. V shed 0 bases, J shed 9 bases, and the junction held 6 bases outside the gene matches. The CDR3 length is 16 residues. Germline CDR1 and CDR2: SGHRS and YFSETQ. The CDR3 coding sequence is TGCGCCAGCAGCTTGGTTGGACAGGGGGTCAGTTCACCCCTCCACTTT. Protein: CASSLVGQGVSSPLHF.